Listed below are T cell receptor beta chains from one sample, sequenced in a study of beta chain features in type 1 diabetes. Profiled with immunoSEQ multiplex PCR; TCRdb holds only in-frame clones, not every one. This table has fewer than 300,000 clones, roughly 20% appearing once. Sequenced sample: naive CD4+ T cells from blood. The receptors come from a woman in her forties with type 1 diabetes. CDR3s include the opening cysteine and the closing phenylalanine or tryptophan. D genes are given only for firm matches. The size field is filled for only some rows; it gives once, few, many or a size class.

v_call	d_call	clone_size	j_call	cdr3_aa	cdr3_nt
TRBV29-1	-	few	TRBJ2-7	CSVGGQPYEQYF	TGCAGCGTTGGTGGACAGCCGTACGAGCAGTACTTC
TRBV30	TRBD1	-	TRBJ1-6	CAWSLGTGGNSPLHF	TGTGCCTGGAGCCTTGGGACAGGTGGTAATTCACCCCTCCACTTT
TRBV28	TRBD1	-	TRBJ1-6	CASSLQQGANSPLHF	TGTGCCAGCAGTTTACAGCAGGGGGCTAATTCACCCCTCCACTTT
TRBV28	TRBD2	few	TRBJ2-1	CASSSPTAGVEQFF	TGTGCCAGCAGTTCCCCTACGGCGGGGGTTGAGCAGTTCTTC
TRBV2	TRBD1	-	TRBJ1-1	CADGTGWNTEAFF	TGTGCCGACGGGACAGGGTGGAACACTGAAGCTTTCTTT
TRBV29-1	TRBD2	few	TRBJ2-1	CSAGLAGGQEFF	TGCAGCGCCGGACTAGCGGGGGGGCAGGAGTTCTTC
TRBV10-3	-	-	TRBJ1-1	CAISDSGNTEAFF	TGTGCCATCAGTGATTCGGGGAACACTGAAGCTTTCTTT
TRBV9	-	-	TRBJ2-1	CASSVSAGSSYNEQFF	TGTGCCAGCAGCGTCTCGGCGGGAAGCTCCTACAATGAGCAGTTCTTC
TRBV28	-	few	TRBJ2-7	CASSLRTFSYEQYF	TGTGCCAGCAGTTTAAGGACATTTTCCTACGAGCAGTACTTC
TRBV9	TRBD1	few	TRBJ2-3	CASSARQGTDTQYF	TGTGCCAGCAGCGCGAGACAGGGGACAGATACGCAGTATTTT
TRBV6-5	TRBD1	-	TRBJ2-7	CASSEQGAALYEQYF	TGTGCCAGCAGCGAGCAGGGGGCAGCCCTCTACGAGCAGTACTTC
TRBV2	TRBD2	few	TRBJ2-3	CASTGVSGSSDTQYF	TGTGCCAGCACGGGGGTTAGCGGGAGTTCAGATACGCAGTATTTT
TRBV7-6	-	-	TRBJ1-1	CASSPLGQMNTEAFF	TGTGCCAGCAGCCCCCTGGGACAAATGAACACTGAAGCTTTCTTT
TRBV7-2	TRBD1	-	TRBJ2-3	CASSSQRGLGTDTQYF	TGTGCCAGCAGTTCCCAAAGGGGGCTTGGCACAGATACGCAGTATTTT
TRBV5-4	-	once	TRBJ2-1	CASSFGGGGNYNEQFF	TGTGCCAGCAGCTTTGGCGGGGGCGGGAACTACAATGAGCAGTTCTTC
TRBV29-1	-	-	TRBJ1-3	CSVELLSGNTIYF	TGCAGCGTTGAACTCCTCTCTGGAAACACCATATATTTT
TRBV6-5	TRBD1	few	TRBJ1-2	CASRLDRDGNYGYTF	TGTGCCAGCAGATTGGACAGGGACGGGAACTATGGCTACACCTTC